The 14 T cell receptor beta chains below were found in one sample sequenced in a study of blood T cells in healthy people across ages (dated by TCRdb to the mid-2010s). The method behind the library was 5' RACE. Sequenced using an Illumina HiSeq 2500. The second PCR ran for about 6 to 12 cycles and used a J-beta primer mix along with a sample-barcoded 5' primer. TCRdb passed the public sequencing reads through fastp at Q25 and MiXCR, retaining productive beta sequences. Every CDR3 protein is listed once, alongside the most common genes and DNA of its rows. The sample records hundreds of thousands of distinct CDR3 sequences, 32% of which are singletons. In total, the top ten clones hold less than 20% of the sample. The sample comprised blood. These receptors came from an elderly woman in good health. Donor details come from another sample of the same person, matched by shared clones.

This clonotype was seen only a few times. This chain links TRBV20-1 with TRBJ2-5; TRBD2 agrees at 10 bases. V gave up 4 bases and J gave up 5 bases; unmatched junction bases: 13. Germline assignment: CDR1 DFQATT and CDR2 SNEGSKA (reference sequence). This CDR3 is built from 16 residues. The CDR3 sequence is CSAMGSGGAGWETQYF. The CDR3 DNA reads as TGCAGTGCTATGGGAAGCGGGGGGGCCGGATGGGAGACCCAGTACTTC.

The rearrangement uses TRBV20-1 and TRBJ1-1; no firm D call. The CDR3 has 13 amino acids. The germline gives CDR1 DFQATT, CDR2 SNEGSKA (reference sequence). The V end lost 3 bases, the J end lost 1 base, and 9 bases lay between the germline ends. The CDR3, as DNA: TGCAGTGCTAGCGGGCCGAAGAACACTGAAGCTTTCTTT. Translated: CSASGPKNTEAFF.

The chain is built from TRBV20-1 and TRBJ2-3, with D perhaps matching TRBD1 or TRBD2 (6 bases each). V dropped 3 bases and J dropped 1 base, with 11 bases sitting between them. This CDR3 spans 14 amino acids. Germline CDR1 DFQATT, CDR2 SNEGSKA (reference sequence). CDR3 region: CSARVRGGTDTQYF. For the CDR3, the DNA is TGCAGTGCTAGGGTGAGGGGGGGCACAGATACGCAGTATTTT.

Details on this clonotype: A much larger clone sits a single nucleotide away, making a read error possible. The V call is TRBV12-3 or TRBV12-4, the J call TRBJ2-5; no clear D gene. CDR3 length: 12 amino acids. Trimming removed 6 bases at V and 7 bases at J, with 12 bases between. The CDR3 region is CASSLERGTQYF. The CDR3 nucleotides read TGTGCCAGCAGCCTCGAACGAGGGACCCAGTACTTC.

This clonotype came up a few times. The chain is built from TRBV27 and TRBJ2-5; 7 bases fit TRBD1. CDR1 MNHEY and CDR2 SMNVEV come from the germline V gene (reference sequence). The V gene end was trimmed by 6 bases and the J gene end by 5 bases; junction bases not matched to a gene: 9. This CDR3 is built from 14 residues. The CDR3 DNA is TGTGCCAGCAGACCGACAGGGCTGTGGGAGACCCAGTACTTC. This encodes CASRPTGLWETQYF.

The table lists this clonotype with a few counts. The V gene is TRBV3-1, the J gene TRBJ1-2, with a weak D call TRBD1 (6 bases). Looked up from germline, CDR1 is LGHDT and CDR2 is YNNKEL (reference sequence). The CDR3 is 14 residues long. Between the trimmed V and J ends, which lost 4 bases and 6 bases, there was a span of 15 bases. The CDR3 DNA reads as TGTGCCAGCAGCCTTTGGACAGCCTGGGATGGCTACACCTTC. Its protein product is CASSLWTAWDGYTF.

In this sample, this clonotype turned up many times. The genes are TRBV27 and TRBJ2-5, with D uncertain. Germline assignment: CDR1 MNHEY and CDR2 SMNVEV (reference sequence). This CDR3 spans 13 amino acids. V gave up 5 bases and J gave up 1 base, with 8 bases separating them. DNA for the CDR3: TGTGCCAGCAGTCTCCGGTTCCAAGAGACCCAGTACTTC. It is translated as CASSLRFQETQYF.

As regards this clonotype: It may be a read error: a sequence one base away is much more abundant. The chain employs TRBV5-1 and TRBJ1-6, with 9 bases fitting TRBD1. The CDR3 is 15 residues long. Germline loops: CDR1 SGHRS, CDR2 YFSETQ. CDR3 loop: CGSSLVGTGNSPLHF. The CDR3 DNA reads TGCGGCAGCAGCTTGGTCGGGACAGGGAATTCACCCCTCCACTTT.

Only a few counts were recorded for this clonotype. The chain employs TRBV28 and TRBJ2-7; the D gene could be TRBD1 or TRBD2 (6 bases each). Trimming took off 1 base at V and 1 base at J, with 14 bases between the two ends. Looked up from germline, CDR1 is MDHEN and CDR2 is SYDVKM. This CDR3 spans 16 amino acids. CDR3 in amino acids: CASSLSLGGLSYEQYF. CDR3 nucleotide sequence: TGTGCCAGCAGTTTATCCCTCGGGGGCCTTTCCTACGAGCAGTACTTC. The full variable domain, with the rest looked up from reference TRBV28 and TRBJ2-7, is DVKVTQSSRYLVKRTGEKVFLECVQDMDHENMFWYRQDPGLGLRLIYFSYDVKMKEKGDIPEGYSVSREKKERFSLILESASTNQTSMYLCASSLSLGGLSYEQYFGPGTRLTVT.

The chain recombines TRBV7-2 with TRBJ2-7; no clear D. The germline gives CDR1 SGHTA, CDR2 FQGNSA. The CDR3 spans 13 residues. Between the trimmed V and J ends, which lost 7 bases and 6 bases, there was a span of 16 bases. The CDR3 DNA is TGTGCCAGCAACCCATCTTCTGGCCGCGAGCAGTACTTC. Protein: CASNPSSGREQYF.

This clonotype occurred many times. This sequence joins TRBV24-1 and TRBJ1-1, with a weak D call TRBD1 (6 bases). CDR1 and CDR2 from the germline V gene are KGHDR and SFDVKD. The CDR3 runs to 12 residues. Trimming cost V 1 base and J 13 bases, with 12 bases left between them. CDR3 sequence reads: CATSDFGGARFF. The CDR3 DNA reads as TGTGCCACCAGTGATTTCGGGGGGGCGCGTTTCTTT.

This clonotype showed up many times. The chain joins TRBV11-2 to TRBJ2-1; D gene ambiguous. The CDR3 extends over 15 amino acids. The V end lost 5 bases, the J end lost 6 bases, and 17 bases lay between the germline ends. Germline V gene sequence: CDR1 SGHAT, CDR2 FQNNGV. The CDR3: CASSRGVGLGNEQFF. CDR3 bases: TGTGCCAGCAGCCGTGGGGTTGGCTTGGGCAATGAGCAGTTCTTC.

This clonotype was detected only a few times. J is TRBJ2-2 and V is TRBV27; D remains ambiguous. This CDR3 spans 15 amino acids. Deletions cut 5 bases from V and 3 bases from J, with 13 bases between. Germline CDR1 reads MNHEY; CDR2 reads SMNVEV (reference sequence). This CDR3 reads CASSTRQAYTGELFF. Written as DNA, the CDR3 is TGTGCCAGCAGTACTCGGCAGGCTTACACCGGGGAGCTGTTTTTT.

The V and J genes are TRBV29-1 and TRBJ2-1, with unresolved D. The CDR3 is 9 amino acids. V was trimmed by 4 bases and J by 9 bases, leaving 4 bases between them. Germline CDR1 and CDR2: SQVTM and ANQGSEA. In nucleotides, the CDR3 is TGCAGCGTTGTAGGTGAGCAGTTCTTC. Amino acid sequence: CSVVGEQFF.